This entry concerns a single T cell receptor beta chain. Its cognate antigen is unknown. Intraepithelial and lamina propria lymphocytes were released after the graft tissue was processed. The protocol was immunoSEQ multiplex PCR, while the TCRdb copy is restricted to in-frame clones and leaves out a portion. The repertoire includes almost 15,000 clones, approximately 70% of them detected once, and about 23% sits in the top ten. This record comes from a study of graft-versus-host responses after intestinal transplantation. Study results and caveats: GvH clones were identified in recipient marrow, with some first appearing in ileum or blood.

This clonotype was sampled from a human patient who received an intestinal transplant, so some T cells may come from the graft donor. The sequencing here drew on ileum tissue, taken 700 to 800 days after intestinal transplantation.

CDR3 nucleotide sequence: TGTGCCAGCAGCTTGGGAAGAACAGGGGAAGGCTCTGGAAACACCATATATTTT. Protein product: CASSLGRTGEGSGNTIYF. This chain connects TRBV7-9 to TRBJ1-3, with 7 bases that match TRBD1. The V segment lost 3 bases and the J segment 0 bases; nucleotides outside the gene matches: 11. Germline V gives CDR1 SEHNR, CDR2 FQNEAQ (reference sequence). This CDR3 has 18 residues.